This T cell receptor beta chain was sequenced during a study of molecular identifiers for immune sequencing clone quantification. TCRdb passed the PCR reads through MiXCR, listing each CDR3 protein once. The sample includes approximately 12,000 distinct CDR3 sequences, less than 20% of them seen just once. The CDR3 covers 13 residues. V lost 7 bases, J lost 4 bases, and 14 bases lay in between. This clonotype was observed at least ten times. The TCR was taken from a human donor in good health. Some libraries in this study had Jurkat cell RNA spiked in. The chain combines TRBV12-3 or TRBV12-4 with TRBJ2-7, with a possible D match to TRBD1 (6 bases). The sequencing input was naive CD8+ T cells from blood, with Jurkat cell RNA spiked in. As for subset: FACS-sorted CD8+CD4-CCR7+CD45RA+ naive T cells. The CDR3 region has the DNA TGTGCCAGCACCACCACAGGGTGGTACGAGCAGTACTTC. It translates to CASTTTGWYEQYF.